This TCR beta chain was retrieved from a study of T cell changes during pregnancy in multiple sclerosis. Generated by immunoSEQ multiplex PCR, the TCRdb table keeps only in-frame clones and is missing some. The sample holds about 50,000 clones, approximately 90% seen once. V was pared by 4 bases and J by 9 bases, with 6 bases of the junction left unmatched. The germline CDR1 and CDR2 sequences are GTSNPN and SVGIG (reference sequence). There are 12 residues in the CDR3. Specimen: CD4+ T cells from peripheral blood mononuclear cells, collected after pregnancy. The chain uses TRBV30 and TRBJ2-3, with TRBD1 identical over 8 bases. The source is a female donor with multiple sclerosis, enrolled in a pregnancy study. The CDR3 region is CAWTRDRSTQYF. Here the CDR3 DNA reads TGTGCCTGGACCCGGGACAGGTCAACGCAGTATTTT.